The T cell receptor beta chain under discussion was sequenced for a study of blood T cell repertoires in COVID-19. Study at large: COVID-19 samples from acute and convalescent phases originated in the United States, Italy and Spain. Sample material is recorded as cDNA or gDNA derived from T cells, B-cell-depleted T cells, or PBMCs.

Original data processing: Reference gene primer amplification gave nucleated cell count estimates. The protocol was immunoSEQ multiplex PCR, while the TCRdb copy is restricted to in-frame clones and leaves out a portion. V, J and clone size reflect that table, while D and trimming were determined from the DNA. The sample lists about 180,000 clones; approximately 90% were seen once. V lost 2 bases, J lost 7 bases, and 10 bases stayed unmatched. Germline CDR1 is MNHEY and CDR2 is SVGAGI. The CDR3 is 16 residues long. V and J are TRBV6-5 and TRBJ2-2; 7 nucleotides match TRBD2. Sequencing used peripheral blood. The receptor comes from a man aged 18 to 29 who had recovered from COVID-19. The CDR3 DNA is TGTGCCAGCAGTTACGCGGGAGAAGCGCGGGGCGGGGAGCTGTTTTTT. It codes for CASSYAGEARGGELFF.